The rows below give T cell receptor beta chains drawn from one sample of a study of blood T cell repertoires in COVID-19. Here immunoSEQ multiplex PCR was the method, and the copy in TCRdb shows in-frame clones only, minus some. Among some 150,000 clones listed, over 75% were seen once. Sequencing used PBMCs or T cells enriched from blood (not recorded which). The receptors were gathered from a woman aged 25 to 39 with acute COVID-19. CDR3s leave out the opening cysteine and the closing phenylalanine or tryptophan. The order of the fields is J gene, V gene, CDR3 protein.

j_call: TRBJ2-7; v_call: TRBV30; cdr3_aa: AWTGVRSYEQY
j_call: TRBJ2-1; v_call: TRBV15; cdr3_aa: ATSGTGSLGIGF
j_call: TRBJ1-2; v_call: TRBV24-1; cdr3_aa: ATSDAGYGYT
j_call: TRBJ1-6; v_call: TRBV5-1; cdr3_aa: ASSSGTATNSPLH
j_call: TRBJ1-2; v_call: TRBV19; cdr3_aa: ASSPTGGVLYGYT
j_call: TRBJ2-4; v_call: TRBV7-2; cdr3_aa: ASSLGSRGGNIQY
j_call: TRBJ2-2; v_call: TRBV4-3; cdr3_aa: ASSQEPGRQGTGELF
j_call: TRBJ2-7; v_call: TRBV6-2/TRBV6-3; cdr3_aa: ASSSLRLADSYEQY
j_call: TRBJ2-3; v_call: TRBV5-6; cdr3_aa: ASSLLDYTDTQY
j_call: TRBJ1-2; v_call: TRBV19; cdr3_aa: ASSIDRTGGVNGYT
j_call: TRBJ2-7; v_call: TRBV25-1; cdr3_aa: ASSESGRESYEQY
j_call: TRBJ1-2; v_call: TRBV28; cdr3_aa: ASSFDRGRANYGYT
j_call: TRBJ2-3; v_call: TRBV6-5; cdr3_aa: ASSPDRGHTDTQY
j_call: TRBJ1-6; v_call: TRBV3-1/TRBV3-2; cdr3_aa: ASSQGPLDSPLH
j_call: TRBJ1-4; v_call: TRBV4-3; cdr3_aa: ASSLSAGQEGEKLF
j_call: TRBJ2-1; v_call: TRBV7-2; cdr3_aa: ASSPLAGGGGNEQF
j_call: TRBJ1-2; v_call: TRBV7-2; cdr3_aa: ASSFLGGQGKNYGYT
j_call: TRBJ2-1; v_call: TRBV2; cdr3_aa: ASSGEAGAVNEQF
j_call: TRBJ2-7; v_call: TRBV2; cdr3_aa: ASSIDRGQRYEQY
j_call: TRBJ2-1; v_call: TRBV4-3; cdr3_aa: ASSQDRPGATYNEQF
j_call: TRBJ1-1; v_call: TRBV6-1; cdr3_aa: ASREGGYNTEAF
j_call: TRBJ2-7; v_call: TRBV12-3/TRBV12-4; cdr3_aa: ASSGQDSYEQY
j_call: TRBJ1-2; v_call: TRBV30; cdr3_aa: AWGITAEYEGYT
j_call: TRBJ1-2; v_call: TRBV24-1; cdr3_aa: ATSDPDRRGYT
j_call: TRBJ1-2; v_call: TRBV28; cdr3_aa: ASSLGQASDGYT
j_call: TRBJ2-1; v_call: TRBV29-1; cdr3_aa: SVIAGDVYEQF
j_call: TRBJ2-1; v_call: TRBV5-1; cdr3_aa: ASSSFPSSGSLGYNEQF
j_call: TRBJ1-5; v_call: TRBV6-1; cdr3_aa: ASSESGGYQPQH
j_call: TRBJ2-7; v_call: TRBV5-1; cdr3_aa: ASTLTGGSYEQY
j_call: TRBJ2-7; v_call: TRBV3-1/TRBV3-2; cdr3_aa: ASSQVIYQAGTNEQY
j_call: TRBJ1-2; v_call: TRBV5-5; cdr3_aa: ASSLGVVAPEGYT
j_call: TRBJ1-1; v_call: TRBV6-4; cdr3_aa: ASSPTGKTEAF